This entry features one T cell receptor beta chain sequence. Its matching antigen is unknown. TCRdb keeps only in-frame clones here, not all; method: immunoSEQ multiplex PCR. The data show roughly 110,000 clones, about nine tenths seen once. V was cut by 6 bases and J by 5 bases, with 19 bases left in between. The CDR3 is made up of 15 amino acids. Germline CDR1 reads SEHNR; CDR2 reads FQNEAQ (reference sequence). The source of the sample is a study of T cell responses to AZD1222 COVID-19 vaccine. The study's findings and limits: The study reported that nearly half of spike-specific TCRs target unmutated variant regions. Seropositivity was recorded at baseline in only a handful of AZD1222 recipients. Most donors were white British and more were female, and clonal diversity was possibly underestimated. Spike-specific TCR breadth and depth grew following two AZD1222 doses.

The J gene is TRBJ1-1, the V gene TRBV7-9; D perhaps matches TRBD1 (5 bases). Sequencing used peripheral blood, obtained on day 0 of AZD1222 vaccination. The TCR comes from an adult in good health. CDR3: CASSPLKGAGTEAFF. CDR3 DNA: TGTGCCAGCAGTCCCTTGAAAGGGGCAGGGACTGAAGCTTTCTTT.